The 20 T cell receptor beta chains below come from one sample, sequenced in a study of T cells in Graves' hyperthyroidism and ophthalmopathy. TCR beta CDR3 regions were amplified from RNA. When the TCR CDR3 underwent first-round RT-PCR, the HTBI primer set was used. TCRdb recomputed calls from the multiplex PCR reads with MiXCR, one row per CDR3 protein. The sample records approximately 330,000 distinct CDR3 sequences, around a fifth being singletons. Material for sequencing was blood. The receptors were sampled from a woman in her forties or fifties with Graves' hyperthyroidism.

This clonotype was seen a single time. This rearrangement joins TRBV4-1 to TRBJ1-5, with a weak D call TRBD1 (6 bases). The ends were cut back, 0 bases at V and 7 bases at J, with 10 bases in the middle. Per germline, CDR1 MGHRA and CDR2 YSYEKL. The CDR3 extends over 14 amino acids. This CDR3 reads CASSQDNRDQPQHF. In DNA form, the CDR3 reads TGCGCCAGCAGCCAAGATAACAGGGACCAGCCCCAGCATTTT.

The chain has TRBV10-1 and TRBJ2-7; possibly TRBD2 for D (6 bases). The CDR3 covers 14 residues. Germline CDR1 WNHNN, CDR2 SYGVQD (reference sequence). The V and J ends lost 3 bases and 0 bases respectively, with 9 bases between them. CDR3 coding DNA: TGCGCCAGCAGTGATACTAGCTACTCCTACGAGCAGTACTTC. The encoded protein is CASSDTSYSYEQYF.

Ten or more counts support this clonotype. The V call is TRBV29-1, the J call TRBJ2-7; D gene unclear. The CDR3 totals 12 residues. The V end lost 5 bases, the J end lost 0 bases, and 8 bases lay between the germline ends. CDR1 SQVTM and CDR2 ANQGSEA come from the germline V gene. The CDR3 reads CSVYTDSYEQYF. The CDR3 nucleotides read TGCAGCGTTTACACGGACTCCTACGAGCAGTACTTC.

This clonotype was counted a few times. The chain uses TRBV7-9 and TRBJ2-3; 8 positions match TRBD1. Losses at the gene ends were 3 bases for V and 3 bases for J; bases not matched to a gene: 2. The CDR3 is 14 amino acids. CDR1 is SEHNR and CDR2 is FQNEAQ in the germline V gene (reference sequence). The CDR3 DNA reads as TGTGCCAGCAGCTTGGACAGGGAAACAGATACGCAGTATTTT. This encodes CASSLDRETDTQYF.

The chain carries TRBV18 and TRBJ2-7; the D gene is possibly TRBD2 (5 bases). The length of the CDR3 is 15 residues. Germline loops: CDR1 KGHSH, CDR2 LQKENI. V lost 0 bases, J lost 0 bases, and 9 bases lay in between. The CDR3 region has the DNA TGTGCCAGCTCACCACCGAACGCGGGCTCCTACGAGCAGTACTTC. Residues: CASSPPNAGSYEQYF.

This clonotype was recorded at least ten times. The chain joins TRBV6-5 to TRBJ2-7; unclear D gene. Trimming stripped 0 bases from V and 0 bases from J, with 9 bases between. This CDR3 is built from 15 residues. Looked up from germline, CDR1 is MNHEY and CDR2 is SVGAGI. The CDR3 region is CASSYSAASSYEQYF. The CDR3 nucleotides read TGTGCCAGCAGTTACTCGGCAGCTAGCTCCTACGAGCAGTACTTC.

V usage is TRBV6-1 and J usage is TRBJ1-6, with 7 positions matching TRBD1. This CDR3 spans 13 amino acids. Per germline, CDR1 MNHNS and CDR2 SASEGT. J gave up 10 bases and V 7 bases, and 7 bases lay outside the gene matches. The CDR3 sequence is CASIDRERSPLHF. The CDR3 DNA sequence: TGTGCCAGCATTGACAGGGAGAGGTCACCCCTCCACTTT.

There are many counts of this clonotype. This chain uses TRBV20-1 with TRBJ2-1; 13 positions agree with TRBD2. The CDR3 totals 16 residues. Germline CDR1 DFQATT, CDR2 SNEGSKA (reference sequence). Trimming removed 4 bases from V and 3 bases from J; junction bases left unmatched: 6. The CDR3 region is CSATRLAGGRYNEQFF. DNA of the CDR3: TGCAGTGCTACGCGACTAGCGGGAGGACGCTACAATGAGCAGTTCTTC.

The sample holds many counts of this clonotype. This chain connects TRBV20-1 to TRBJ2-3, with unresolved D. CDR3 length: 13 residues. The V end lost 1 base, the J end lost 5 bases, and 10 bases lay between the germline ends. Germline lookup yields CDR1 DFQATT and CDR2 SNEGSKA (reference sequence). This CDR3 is CSARGAAGDTQYF. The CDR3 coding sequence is TGCAGTGCTAGAGGGGCAGCTGGAGATACGCAGTATTTT.

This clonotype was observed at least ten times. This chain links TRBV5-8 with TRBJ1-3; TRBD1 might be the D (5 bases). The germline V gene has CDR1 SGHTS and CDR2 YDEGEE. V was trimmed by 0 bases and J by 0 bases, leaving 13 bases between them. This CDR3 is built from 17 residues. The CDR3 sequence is CASSLGGMLDSGNTIYF. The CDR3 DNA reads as TGTGCCAGCAGCTTGGGGGGGATGCTCGACTCTGGAAACACCATATATTTT.

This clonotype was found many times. CDR3 protein: CASILLDYEGTGELFF. In nucleotides, the CDR3 is TGTGCCAGCATCCTCCTGGATTACGAAGGGACCGGGGAGCTGTTTTTT. This sequence joins TRBV7-2 and TRBJ2-2; D gene ambiguous. This CDR3 is 16 amino acids long. Looked up from germline, CDR1 is SGHTA and CDR2 is FQGNSA. The V gene lost 7 bases and the J gene lost 5 bases, with 20 bases spanning the gap.

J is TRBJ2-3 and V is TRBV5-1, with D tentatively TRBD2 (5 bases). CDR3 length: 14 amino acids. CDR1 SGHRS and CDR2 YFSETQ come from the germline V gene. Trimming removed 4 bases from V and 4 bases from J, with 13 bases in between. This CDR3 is CASSAASFADTQYF. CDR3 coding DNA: TGCGCCAGCAGCGCTGCTAGCTTCGCAGATACGCAGTATTTT.

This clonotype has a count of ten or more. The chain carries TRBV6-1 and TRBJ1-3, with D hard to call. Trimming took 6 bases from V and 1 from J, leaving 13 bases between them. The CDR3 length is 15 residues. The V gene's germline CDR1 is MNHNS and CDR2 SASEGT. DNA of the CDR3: TGTGCCAGCAGCCTTAAATGGCTATCTGGAAACACCATATATTTT. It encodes CASSLKWLSGNTIYF.

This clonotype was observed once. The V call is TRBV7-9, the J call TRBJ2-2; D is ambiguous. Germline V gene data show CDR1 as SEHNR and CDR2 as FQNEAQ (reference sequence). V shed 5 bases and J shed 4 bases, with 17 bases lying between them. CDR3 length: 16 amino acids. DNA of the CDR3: TGTGCCAGCAGCCCCTATTTCGGCTTGACCACCGGGGAGCTGTTTTTT. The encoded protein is CASSPYFGLTTGELFF.

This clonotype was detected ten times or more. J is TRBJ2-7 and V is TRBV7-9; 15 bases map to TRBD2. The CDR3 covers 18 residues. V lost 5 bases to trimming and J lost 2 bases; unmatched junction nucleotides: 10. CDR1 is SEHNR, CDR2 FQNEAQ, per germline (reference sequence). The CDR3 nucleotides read TGTGCCAGCAGCCCAGGACTAGCGGGAGGGCCTCGGGCCTACGAGCAGTACTTC. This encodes CASSPGLAGGPRAYEQYF.

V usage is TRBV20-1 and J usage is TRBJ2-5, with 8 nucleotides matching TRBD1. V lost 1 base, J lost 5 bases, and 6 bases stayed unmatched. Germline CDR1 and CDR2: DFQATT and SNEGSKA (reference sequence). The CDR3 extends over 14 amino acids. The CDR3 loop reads CSARAPGGRETQYF. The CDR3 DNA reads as TGCAGTGCTAGAGCGCCAGGGGGCCGGGAGACCCAGTACTTC.

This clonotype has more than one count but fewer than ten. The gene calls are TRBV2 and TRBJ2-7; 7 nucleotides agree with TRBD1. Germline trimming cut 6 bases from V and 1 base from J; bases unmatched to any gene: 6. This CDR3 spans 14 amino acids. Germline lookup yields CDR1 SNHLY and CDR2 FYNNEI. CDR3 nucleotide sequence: TGTGCCAGCAGGGGGACAGTGTTTTCCTACGAGCAGTACTTC. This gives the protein CASRGTVFSYEQYF.

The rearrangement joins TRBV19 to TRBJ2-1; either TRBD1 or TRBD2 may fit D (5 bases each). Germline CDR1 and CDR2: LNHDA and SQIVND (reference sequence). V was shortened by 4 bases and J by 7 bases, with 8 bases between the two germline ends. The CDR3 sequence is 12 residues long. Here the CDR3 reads CASSRGGNEQFF. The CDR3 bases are TGTGCCAGTAGTAGGGGCGGGAATGAGCAGTTCTTC.

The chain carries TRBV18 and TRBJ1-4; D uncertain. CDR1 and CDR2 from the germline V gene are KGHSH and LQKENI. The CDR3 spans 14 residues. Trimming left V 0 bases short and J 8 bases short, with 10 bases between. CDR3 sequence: CASSPPAVREKLFF. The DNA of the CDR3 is TGTGCCAGCTCACCACCGGCGGTCCGAGAAAAACTGTTTTTT.

The CDR3 here is CASSIPGLFMFF. The CDR3 coding sequence is TGTGCCAGCAGTATTCCGGGACTCTTTATGTTTTTT. The chain links TRBV28 to TRBJ1-4, with TRBD1 as a possible D gene (5 bases). V was shortened by 5 bases and J by 15 bases, with 16 bases between the two germline ends. The CDR3 covers 12 residues. Germline values: CDR1 MDHEN, CDR2 SYDVKM.